The rows below give T cell receptor beta chains drawn from one sample of a study of Tregs in tolerant kidney transplant recipients. Clones were sequenced by immunoSEQ multiplex PCR, and TCRdb holds only the in-frame ones, with some missing. The sample yields more than 60,000 clones, roughly 91% seen once. The specimen was CD4+ T cells from blood, collected before the transplant. These receptors came from a human donor who received a combined kidney and bone marrow transplant. The CDR3 runs from the conserved cysteine through the conserved F or W. Each record gives: V gene, J gene, clone size, CDR3 length, D gene, CDR3 protein, CDR3 DNA. A D gene is named only where the DNA matches it firmly. Clone size is shown for a subset of rows, as once, few, many or a class of expanded clone.

v_gene: TRBV6-6
j_gene: TRBJ1-2
abundance: NA
len: 13
d_gene: NA
CDR3aa: CASTTGLDYGYTF
CDR3nt: TGTGCCAGCACTACGGGGTTGGACTATGGCTACACCTTC

v_gene: TRBV9
j_gene: TRBJ2-1
abundance: NA
len: 14
d_gene: NA
CDR3aa: CASSVGPHTEKQFF
CDR3nt: TGTGCCAGCAGCGTAGGACCTCACACAGAAAAGCAGTTCTTC

v_gene: TRBV7-2
j_gene: TRBJ1-2
abundance: NA
len: 15
d_gene: TRBD1
CDR3aa: CASSLETGQGYGYTF
CDR3nt: TGTGCCAGCAGCTTGGAAACGGGACAGGGCTATGGCTACACCTTC

v_gene: TRBV10-3
j_gene: TRBJ1-1
abundance: NA
len: 15
d_gene: TRBD1
CDR3aa: CAIRTGTGQNTEAFF
CDR3nt: TGTGCCATCAGAACCGGGACAGGCCAGAACACTGAAGCTTTCTTT

v_gene: TRBV19
j_gene: TRBJ2-3
abundance: NA
len: 15
d_gene: NA
CDR3aa: CASSPSWGSTDTQYF
CDR3nt: TGTGCCAGTAGTCCTTCGTGGGGCAGCACAGATACGCAGTATTTT

v_gene: TRBV20-1
j_gene: TRBJ1-1
abundance: NA
len: 11
d_gene: NA
CDR3aa: CSANGGPEAFF
CDR3nt: TGCAGTGCTAATGGAGGCCCTGAAGCTTTCTTT

v_gene: TRBV28
j_gene: TRBJ1-2
abundance: NA
len: 15
d_gene: TRBD1
CDR3aa: CASSNLPGTGNGYTF
CDR3nt: TGTGCCAGCAGCAACCTGCCCGGGACAGGGAATGGCTACACCTTC

v_gene: TRBV27
j_gene: TRBJ1-1
abundance: NA
len: 13
d_gene: TRBD1
CDR3aa: CASRDRVGTEAFF
CDR3nt: TGTGCCAGCAGGGACAGGGTAGGGACTGAAGCTTTCTTT

v_gene: TRBV28
j_gene: TRBJ1-4
abundance: NA
len: 17
d_gene: TRBD1
CDR3aa: CASRRGGAGGYVEKLFF
CDR3nt: TGTGCCAGCAGGCGAGGGGGCGCGGGGGGGTATGTTGAAAAACTGTTTTTT

v_gene: TRBV29-1
j_gene: TRBJ1-1
abundance: NA
len: 19
d_gene: NA
CDR3aa: CSVGSRAGSRLAINTEAFF
CDR3nt: TGCAGCGTTGGGTCTAGGGCGGGGAGTAGGCTTGCGATAAACACTGAAGCTTTCTTT

v_gene: TRBV25-1
j_gene: TRBJ2-3
abundance: NA
len: 17
d_gene: TRBD1
CDR3aa: CASSDPQQGPHTDTQYF
CDR3nt: TGTGCCAGCAGTGATCCCCAACAGGGGCCGCACACAGATACGCAGTATTTT

v_gene: TRBV30
j_gene: TRBJ1-2
abundance: NA
len: 14
d_gene: TRBD1
CDR3aa: CAWSVRGPVYGYTF
CDR3nt: TGTGCCTGGAGTGTCAGGGGGCCTGTCTATGGCTACACCTTC

v_gene: TRBV2
j_gene: TRBJ2-3
abundance: NA
len: 14
d_gene: NA
CDR3aa: CASSLTMITDTQYF
CDR3nt: TGTGCCAGCAGTTTAACAATGATCACAGATACGCAGTATTTT

v_gene: TRBV7-2
j_gene: TRBJ1-5
abundance: NA
len: 13
d_gene: NA
CDR3aa: CASRLDINQPQHF
CDR3nt: TGTGCCAGCAGACTCGACATTAATCAGCCCCAGCATTTT

v_gene: TRBV27
j_gene: TRBJ1-2
abundance: NA
len: 12
d_gene: NA
CDR3aa: CASSLSGGGYTF
CDR3nt: TGTGCCAGCAGTTTGTCGGGGGGGGGCTACACCTTC

v_gene: TRBV5-4
j_gene: TRBJ2-5
abundance: once
len: 15
d_gene: TRBD1
CDR3aa: CASSRDRGHGETQYF
CDR3nt: TGTGCCAGCAGCCGGGACAGGGGGCACGGGGAGACCCAGTACTTC

v_gene: TRBV2
j_gene: TRBJ1-4
abundance: NA
len: 15
d_gene: NA
CDR3aa: CASSEALSQFEKLFF
CDR3nt: TGTGCCAGCAGTGAAGCGCTGTCGCAGTTTGAAAAACTGTTTTTT

v_gene: TRBV5-1
j_gene: TRBJ2-2
abundance: NA
len: 16
d_gene: TRBD2
CDR3aa: CASSLGLAGASGELFF
CDR3nt: TGCGCCAGCAGCTTGGGACTAGCGGGAGCTAGCGGGGAGCTGTTTTTT

v_gene: TRBV7-2
j_gene: TRBJ2-2
abundance: NA
len: 15
d_gene: NA
CDR3aa: CASSIISGNTGELFF
CDR3nt: TGTGCCAGCAGCATTATCAGCGGCAACACCGGGGAGCTGTTTTTT

v_gene: TRBV29-1
j_gene: TRBJ2-5
abundance: NA
len: 13
d_gene: TRBD2
CDR3aa: CSVETSGKETQYF
CDR3nt: TGCAGCGTTGAGACTAGCGGAAAAGAGACCCAGTACTTC

v_gene: TRBV5-1
j_gene: TRBJ1-4
abundance: NA
len: 15
d_gene: TRBD1
CDR3aa: CASSPGTDKNEKLFF
CDR3nt: TGCGCCAGCAGCCCCGGGACAGATAAAAATGAAAAACTGTTTTTT

v_gene: TRBV27
j_gene: TRBJ2-7
abundance: few
len: 14
d_gene: TRBD2
CDR3aa: CASSVSGRWYEQYF
CDR3nt: TGTGCCAGCAGCGTTAGCGGGAGGTGGTACGAGCAGTACTTC

v_gene: TRBV9
j_gene: TRBJ2-7
abundance: NA
len: 14
d_gene: NA
CDR3aa: CASSVAGQFYEQYF
CDR3nt: TGTGCCAGCAGCGTAGCTGGACAGTTCTACGAGCAGTACTTC

v_gene: TRBV2
j_gene: TRBJ2-3
abundance: NA
len: 15
d_gene: NA
CDR3aa: CASSESRLVADTQYF
CDR3nt: TGTGCCAGCAGTGAATCCCGGCTAGTAGCAGATACGCAGTATTTT

v_gene: TRBV29-1
j_gene: TRBJ2-1
abundance: NA
len: 15
d_gene: TRBD2
CDR3aa: CSVEAPGRIYNEQFF
CDR3nt: TGCAGCGTTGAAGCACCCGGGAGGATCTACAATGAGCAGTTCTTC

v_gene: TRBV6-1
j_gene: TRBJ2-4
abundance: NA
len: 14
d_gene: NA
CDR3aa: CATNPGGLGNIQYF
CDR3nt: TGTGCCACTAACCCGGGGGGCTTGGGAAACATTCAGTACTTC

v_gene: TRBV9
j_gene: TRBJ2-7
abundance: NA
len: 16
d_gene: NA
CDR3aa: CASSVARRERAAEQYF
CDR3nt: TGTGCCAGCAGCGTAGCCCGCCGGGAACGAGCGGCCGAGCAGTACTTC

v_gene: TRBV19
j_gene: TRBJ2-2
abundance: NA
len: 15
d_gene: TRBD1
CDR3aa: CASSRGTGSAGELFF
CDR3nt: TGTGCCAGTAGTAGAGGGACAGGATCGGCCGGGGAGCTGTTTTTT

v_gene: TRBV4-3
j_gene: TRBJ1-5
abundance: once
len: 15
d_gene: TRBD1
CDR3aa: CASSPGTGYNQPQHF
CDR3nt: TGCGCCAGCAGCCCCGGGACAGGGTACAATCAGCCCCAGCATTTT

v_gene: TRBV5-6
j_gene: TRBJ2-7
abundance: NA
len: 15
d_gene: TRBD2
CDR3aa: CASSRPAGGTYEQYF
CDR3nt: TGTGCCAGCAGCCGCCCAGCGGGAGGAACTTACGAGCAGTACTTC

v_gene: TRBV11-3
j_gene: TRBJ2-2
abundance: NA
len: 14
d_gene: NA
CDR3aa: CASSTGDRTGELFF
CDR3nt: TGTGCCAGCAGCACCGGCGACAGGACCGGGGAGCTGTTTTTT

v_gene: TRBV5-1
j_gene: TRBJ2-2
abundance: NA
len: 17
d_gene: TRBD2
CDR3aa: CASSSRLAGGNTGELFF
CDR3nt: TGCGCCAGCAGCTCGAGACTAGCGGGAGGGAACACCGGGGAGCTGTTTTTT

v_gene: TRBV10-3
j_gene: TRBJ2-7
abundance: NA
len: 14
d_gene: NA
CDR3aa: CAISGGPGSYEQYF
CDR3nt: TGTGCCATCAGTGGCGGGCCAGGCTCCTACGAGCAGTACTTC

v_gene: TRBV7-2
j_gene: TRBJ2-4
abundance: NA
len: 17
d_gene: TRBD2
CDR3aa: CASSLAAGGPSKNIQYF
CDR3nt: TGTGCCAGCAGCTTAGCGGCGGGGGGGCCCTCCAAAAACATTCAGTACTTC

v_gene: TRBV5-4
j_gene: TRBJ1-2
abundance: NA
len: 13
d_gene: NA
CDR3aa: CASSPRGEGGYTF
CDR3nt: TGTGCCAGCAGCCCCCGGGGAGAGGGAGGCTACACCTTC

v_gene: TRBV9
j_gene: TRBJ2-3
abundance: NA
len: 14
d_gene: TRBD1
CDR3aa: CASSAQTGSDTQYF
CDR3nt: TGTGCCAGCAGCGCCCAGACAGGGTCCGATACGCAGTATTTT

v_gene: TRBV11-2
j_gene: TRBJ2-7
abundance: NA
len: 15
d_gene: NA
CDR3aa: CASSLSTGTVYEQYF
CDR3nt: TGTGCCAGCAGCTTATCCACAGGGACGGTCTACGAGCAGTACTTC

v_gene: TRBV6-5
j_gene: TRBJ2-7
abundance: NA
len: 13
d_gene: NA
CDR3aa: CASRRSLGHEQYF
CDR3nt: TGTGCCAGCAGGCGCAGCTTGGGGCACGAGCAGTACTTC

v_gene: TRBV27
j_gene: TRBJ2-5
abundance: NA
len: 15
d_gene: NA
CDR3aa: CASSLSFPRIETQYF
CDR3nt: TGTGCCAGCAGTTTATCTTTCCCGCGGATAGAGACCCAGTACTTC

v_gene: TRBV5-1
j_gene: TRBJ1-1
abundance: NA
len: 13
d_gene: NA
CDR3aa: CASSLGTQGRAFF
CDR3nt: TGCGCCAGCAGCTTGGGCACTCAGGGTCGCGCTTTCTTT

v_gene: TRBV5-1
j_gene: TRBJ2-7
abundance: NA
len: 15
d_gene: TRBD1
CDR3aa: CASSLGTGDLYEQYF
CDR3nt: TGCGCCAGCAGCTTAGGGACAGGAGACCTCTACGAGCAGTACTTC

v_gene: TRBV6-1
j_gene: TRBJ2-4
abundance: NA
len: 15
d_gene: TRBD1
CDR3aa: CASSLGGIAKNIQYF
CDR3nt: TGTGCCAGCAGCCTAGGGGGCATCGCCAAAAACATTCAGTACTTC

v_gene: TRBV30
j_gene: TRBJ2-2
abundance: NA
len: 12
d_gene: NA
CDR3aa: CAWRRVPGELFF
CDR3nt: TGTGCCTGGAGACGGGTCCCCGGGGAGCTGTTTTTT

v_gene: TRBV28
j_gene: TRBJ2-7
abundance: NA
len: 14
d_gene: TRBD1
CDR3aa: CASSLSDRDYEQYF
CDR3nt: TGTGCCAGCAGTCTCTCGGACAGGGACTACGAGCAGTACTTC

v_gene: TRBV29-1
j_gene: TRBJ1-1
abundance: NA
len: 16
d_gene: NA
CDR3aa: CSVEDMDRQENTEAFF
CDR3nt: TGCAGCGTTGAAGATATGGACAGACAAGAGAACACTGAAGCTTTCTTT

v_gene: TRBV5-1
j_gene: TRBJ2-1
abundance: NA
len: 16
d_gene: TRBD2
CDR3aa: CASSLAATSTYNEQFF
CDR3nt: TGCGCCAGCAGCTTGGCAGCGACTAGCACCTACAATGAGCAGTTCTTC

v_gene: TRBV18
j_gene: TRBJ2-2
abundance: NA
len: 19
d_gene: NA
CDR3aa: CASSPIIDTPKHLTGELFF
CDR3nt: TGTGCCAGCTCACCGATAATCGACACTCCTAAGCACCTCACCGGGGAGCTGTTTTTT

v_gene: TRBV5-1
j_gene: TRBJ1-2
abundance: NA
len: 13
d_gene: NA
CDR3aa: CASGGTEGYGYTF
CDR3nt: TGCGCCAGCGGAGGGACTGAGGGGTATGGCTACACCTTC

v_gene: TRBV28
j_gene: TRBJ2-7
abundance: NA
len: 15
d_gene: TRBD2
CDR3aa: CASSFTVAGGYEQYF
CDR3nt: TGTGCCAGCAGTTTTACTGTAGCGGGAGGGTACGAGCAGTACTTC